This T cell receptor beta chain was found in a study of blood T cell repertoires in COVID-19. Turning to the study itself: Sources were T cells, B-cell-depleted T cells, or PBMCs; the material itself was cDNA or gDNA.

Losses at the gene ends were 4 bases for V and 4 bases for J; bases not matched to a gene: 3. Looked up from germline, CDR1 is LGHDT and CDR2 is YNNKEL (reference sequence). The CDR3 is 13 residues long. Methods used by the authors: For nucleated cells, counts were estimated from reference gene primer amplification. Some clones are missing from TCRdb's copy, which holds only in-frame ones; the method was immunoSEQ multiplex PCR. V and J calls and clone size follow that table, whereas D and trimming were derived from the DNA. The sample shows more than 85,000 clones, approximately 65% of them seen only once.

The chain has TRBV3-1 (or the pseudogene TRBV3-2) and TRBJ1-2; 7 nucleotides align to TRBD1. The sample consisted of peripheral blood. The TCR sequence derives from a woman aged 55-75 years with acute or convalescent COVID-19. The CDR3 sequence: CASSRDSSYGYTF. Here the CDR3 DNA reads TGTGCCAGCAGCCGGGACAGCTCCTATGGCTACACCTTC.